This T cell receptor beta chain was observed in a study of ipilimumab plus nivolumab after autologous stem cell transplantation. At the level of the study: DLBCL patients had primary refractory or relapsed disease.

Libraries were prepared by immunoSEQ multiplex PCR; TCRdb keeps only in-frame clonotypes and omits some of them. Of around 12,000 clones in the sample, 73% were seen once. Checkpoint therapy with ipilimumab 1 mg/kg began 14 to 28 days after transplant. Patients got 3 mg/kg IV nivolumab weeks 1, 4, 7, 10, then biweekly through week 26. V gave up 7 bases and J gave up 1 base; unmatched junction bases: 5. Per the germline V gene, CDR1 is SGHRS and CDR2 is YFSETQ. The CDR3 sequence is 14 residues long. The receptor's source is a male donor with diffuse large B-cell lymphoma. Here the sequenced sample was PBMCs, taken in a trial of ipilimumab plus nivolumab as post-transplant consolidation. This chain connects TRBV5-1 to TRBJ2-1; 7 bases map to TRBD2. The CDR3 DNA follows: TGCGCCAGCGGGGAGGGATTATCCTACAATGAGCAGTTCTTC. The encoded protein is CASGEGLSYNEQFF.